Included here is one TCR beta chain sequence, with context. Its antigen is currently not known. Base qualities are missing; no much larger clone stands one base away. The germline V gene encodes CDR1 MNHEY and CDR2 SVGEGT. Compared with germline, V lacks 4 bases and J lacks 4 bases; bases without a gene match: 5. The CDR3 numbers 15 residues from cysteine through phenylalanine. Of all the DNA, just the CDR3 is kept, 45 bases in frame from base 1. TCRbeta CDR3 regions were amplified from genomic DNA using the immunoSEQ Assay, a bias-controlled multiplex PCR. The source study handled its data this way. Nucleated cell counts per sample were estimated from amplification of reference gene primers within the assay. Sequence reads were collapsed and filtered to measure the absolute abundance of every unique TCRbeta CDR3 rearrangement. For each sample, productive Simpson clonality was calculated by taking the square root of Simpson's diversity index across productive rearrangements. TCRdb holds this immuneACCESS table with in-frame rearrangements only. Some clones are missing; in checked studies, unresolved V genes explain under half, and the rest has no known cause. That table supplies the V and J calls and clone size; D and trimming were determined from the DNA. This sample has a few hundred thousand clones in its table, and 85% of those were observed once. Together, the top ten hold about 17% of the sample.

This sample was taken from a study of blood T cell repertoires in COVID-19 (dated by TCRdb to the early 2020s). Study-level background: Samples from collaborators originated in the United States, Italy and Spain and spanned both the acute and convalescent phases of COVID-19. The material from the prospective study consisted of cDNA or gDNA derived from T cells, B-cell-depleted T cells, or PBMCs. Deeply sampled blood TCRbeta repertoires from subjects exposed to, actively infected with, or recovered from COVID-19 were included in the dataset. A freely available public database, intended as a resource for researchers studying the immune response to SARS-CoV-2, is where the repertoires were released. Samples came from the ongoing ImmuneRACE study (first 160 participants) plus 1,254 subjects from 6 global collaborators. A de-identified subject ID, COVID-19 status, age in years and sex were almost always included in the sample metadata. Where available, HLA class I and class II types were taken from metadata supplied by the sample provider and were not determined by assay-based typing. Broad study findings and their caveats: The amount of clinical and demographic metadata varied by source and participant and was provided uncurated.

Participants in the prospective study were enrolled through a virtual design, were aged roughly 18 to 100 years, and lived in approximately 25 United States geographic areas. In the prospective study, participants were assigned to cohorts based on the clinical history participants reported in a screening survey and a study questionnaire. For ImmuneRACE Cohort 3, a participant was defined as recovered based on two consecutive negative NP/OP PCR tests, clearance by a healthcare professional, or resolution of symptoms. Mobile phlebotomists in the prospective study collected whole blood, serum and a nasopharyngeal or oropharyngeal swab from every participant. Prospective study participants could optionally give additional blood draws and questionnaires over an approximately 2-month period. Blood samples from the prospective study were shipped frozen or at room temperature prior to DNA extraction.

Sequencing input: PBMCs or T cells enriched from blood (not recorded which). This TCR was sampled from a man in his forties or fifties who had recovered from COVID-19. Recombination connected TRBV6-2 or TRBV6-3 to TRBJ2-2; the central 8 bases match TRBD1. The DNA sequence reads TGTGCCAGCAGTTCAGGACAGGGAGCCACCGGGGAGCTGTTTTTT. Its translation reads: CASSSGQGATGELFF.